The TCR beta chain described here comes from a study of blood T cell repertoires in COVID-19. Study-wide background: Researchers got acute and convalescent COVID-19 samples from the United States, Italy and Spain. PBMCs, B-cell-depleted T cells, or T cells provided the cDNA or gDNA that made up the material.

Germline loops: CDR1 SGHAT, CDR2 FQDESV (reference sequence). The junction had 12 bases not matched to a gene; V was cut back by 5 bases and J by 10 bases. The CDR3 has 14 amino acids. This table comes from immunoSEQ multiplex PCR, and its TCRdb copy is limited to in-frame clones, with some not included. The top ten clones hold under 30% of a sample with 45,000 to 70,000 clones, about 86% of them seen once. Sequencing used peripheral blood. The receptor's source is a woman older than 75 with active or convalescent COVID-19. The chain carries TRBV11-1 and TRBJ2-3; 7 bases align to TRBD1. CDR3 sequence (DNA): TGTGCCAGCAGCCGGTCCCGGGACAGACAGGCGCAGTATTTT. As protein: CASSRSRDRQAQYF.